The 9 T cell receptor beta chains below all came from one sample that was sequenced in a study of early T cells in non-severe SARS-CoV-2 infection. TCRdb reprocessed the 5' RACE reads via MiXCR and lists one record per CDR3 protein. The table shows 30,000 to 35,000 distinct CDR3 sequences, with around 5.8% occurring only once. The specimen was whole blood. Source of these receptors: an adult who was a healthcare worker with PCR-confirmed SARS-CoV-2 infection or an uninfected control (not recorded which).

Ten or more counts support this clonotype. This chain uses TRBV6-5 with TRBJ1-1, with D possibly TRBD1 on 5 matching bases. The V gene's germline CDR1 is MNHEY and CDR2 SVGAGI. The ends were cut back, 2 bases at V and 1 base at J, with 11 bases in the middle. There are 15 residues in the CDR3. The CDR3 DNA follows: TGTGCCAGCAGTTACGGTCCAGGGACGAACACTGAAGCTTTCTTT. The encoded protein is CASSYGPGTNTEAFF.

The sample holds many counts of this clonotype. The chain carries TRBV9 and TRBJ2-7, with D possibly being TRBD2 (6 bases). The CDR3 is 15 residues long. CDR1 and CDR2 (germline): SGDLS, YYNGEE. With 0 bases removed from V and 1 base from J, the gap between germline ends came to 11 bases. CDR3 protein: CASSVGTGESYEQYF. In DNA form, the CDR3 reads TGTGCCAGCAGCGTAGGGACGGGAGAGTCCTACGAGCAGTACTTC. The full variable domain, in which reference TRBV9 and TRBJ2-7 provide the parts outside the CDR3, is DSGVTQTPKHLITATGQRVTLRCSPRSGDLSVYWYQQSLDQGLQFLIQYYNGEERAKGNILERFSAQQFPDLHSELNLSSLELGDSALYFCASSVGTGESYEQYFGPGTRLTVT.

This clonotype was counted at least ten times. The chain employs TRBV15 and TRBJ2-5, with 10 bases aligning to TRBD2. Losses at the gene ends were 1 base for V and 3 bases for J; bases not matched to a gene: 14. The CDR3 is made up of 19 amino acids. Germline lookup yields CDR1 LNHNV and CDR2 YYDKDF (reference sequence). The CDR3 sequence is CATSRAYVEREGGEETQYF. In nucleotides, the CDR3 is TGTGCCACCAGCAGAGCCTACGTGGAGCGGGAGGGAGGGGAAGAGACCCAGTACTTC.

This clonotype appeared many times. The rearrangement uses TRBV30 and TRBJ1-2; D unclear. In germline, CDR1 is GTSNPN, CDR2 SVGIG (reference sequence). Trimming stripped 0 bases from V and 3 bases from J, with 11 bases between. This CDR3 spans 14 amino acids. CDR3 in DNA: TGTGCCTGGAGTGTACGTGAAGTGTACTATGGCTACACCTTC. Amino acid sequence: CAWSVREVYYGYTF.

This clonotype was observed a few times. CDR3 in DNA: TGCAGTGCTAGAGTGGGACAGGGCATCTATGGCTACACCTTC. Translation gives CSARVGQGIYGYTF. The rearrangement links TRBV20-1 to TRBJ1-2; 9 bases fit TRBD1. Per germline, CDR1 DFQATT and CDR2 SNEGSKA (reference sequence). The ends lost 1 base at V and 4 bases at J; junction bases unmatched: 4. This CDR3 region has 14 residues.

This clonotype is deemed medium-sized. Here the CDR3 reads CASSSYPGPYNEQFF. The CDR3 nucleotides read TGCGCCAGCAGCTCTTACCCGGGACCATACAATGAGCAGTTCTTC. The chain links TRBV5-1 to TRBJ2-1; tentatively, D is TRBD1 or TRBD2 (5 bases each). The CDR3 is made up of 15 amino acids. The germline V and J ends were trimmed by 3 bases and 4 bases, with 14 bases remaining between them. The germline V gene has CDR1 SGHRS and CDR2 YFSETQ. Supplemented by reference TRBV5-1 and TRBJ2-1, the full variable domain reads KAGVTQTPRYLIKTRGQQVTLSCSPISGHRSVSWYQQTPGQGLQFLFEYFSETQRNKGNFPGRFSGRQFSNSRSEMNVSTLELGDSALYLCASSSYPGPYNEQFFGPGTRLTVL.

This clonotype was observed at least ten times. The rearrangement uses TRBV7-2 and TRBJ2-3; 10 nucleotides match TRBD1. Per germline, CDR1 SGHTA and CDR2 FQGNSA. CDR3 length: 15 amino acids. V dropped 3 bases and J dropped 3; count of bases not matched to a gene: 3. DNA of the CDR3: TGTGCCAGCAGCTTGTGGACAGGGGGAACAGATACGCAGTATTTT. This sequence encodes CASSLWTGGTDTQYF.

The V and J genes are TRBV2 and TRBJ2-7, with 7 bases matching TRBD1. V trimming: 3 bases; J trimming: 6 bases; junction bases outside the gene matches: 5. This CDR3 contains 13 residues. Germline V lookup: CDR1 SNHLY, CDR2 FYNNEI. In DNA form, the CDR3 reads TGTGCCAGCAGTGAGACAGGGCCCGGCGAGCAGTACTTC. This codes for CASSETGPGEQYF.

This clonotype appeared many times. The rearrangement uses TRBV4-3 and TRBJ1-5; 9 bases match TRBD1. Germline V gene data show CDR1 as LGHNA and CDR2 as YSLEER. Losses at the gene ends were 4 bases for V and 9 bases for J; bases not matched to a gene: 7. The CDR3 is 14 amino acids. The DNA of the CDR3 is TGCGCCAGCAGCCTCACAGGGGGCACGTCGCCCCAGCATTTT. Protein sequence: CASSLTGGTSPQHF.